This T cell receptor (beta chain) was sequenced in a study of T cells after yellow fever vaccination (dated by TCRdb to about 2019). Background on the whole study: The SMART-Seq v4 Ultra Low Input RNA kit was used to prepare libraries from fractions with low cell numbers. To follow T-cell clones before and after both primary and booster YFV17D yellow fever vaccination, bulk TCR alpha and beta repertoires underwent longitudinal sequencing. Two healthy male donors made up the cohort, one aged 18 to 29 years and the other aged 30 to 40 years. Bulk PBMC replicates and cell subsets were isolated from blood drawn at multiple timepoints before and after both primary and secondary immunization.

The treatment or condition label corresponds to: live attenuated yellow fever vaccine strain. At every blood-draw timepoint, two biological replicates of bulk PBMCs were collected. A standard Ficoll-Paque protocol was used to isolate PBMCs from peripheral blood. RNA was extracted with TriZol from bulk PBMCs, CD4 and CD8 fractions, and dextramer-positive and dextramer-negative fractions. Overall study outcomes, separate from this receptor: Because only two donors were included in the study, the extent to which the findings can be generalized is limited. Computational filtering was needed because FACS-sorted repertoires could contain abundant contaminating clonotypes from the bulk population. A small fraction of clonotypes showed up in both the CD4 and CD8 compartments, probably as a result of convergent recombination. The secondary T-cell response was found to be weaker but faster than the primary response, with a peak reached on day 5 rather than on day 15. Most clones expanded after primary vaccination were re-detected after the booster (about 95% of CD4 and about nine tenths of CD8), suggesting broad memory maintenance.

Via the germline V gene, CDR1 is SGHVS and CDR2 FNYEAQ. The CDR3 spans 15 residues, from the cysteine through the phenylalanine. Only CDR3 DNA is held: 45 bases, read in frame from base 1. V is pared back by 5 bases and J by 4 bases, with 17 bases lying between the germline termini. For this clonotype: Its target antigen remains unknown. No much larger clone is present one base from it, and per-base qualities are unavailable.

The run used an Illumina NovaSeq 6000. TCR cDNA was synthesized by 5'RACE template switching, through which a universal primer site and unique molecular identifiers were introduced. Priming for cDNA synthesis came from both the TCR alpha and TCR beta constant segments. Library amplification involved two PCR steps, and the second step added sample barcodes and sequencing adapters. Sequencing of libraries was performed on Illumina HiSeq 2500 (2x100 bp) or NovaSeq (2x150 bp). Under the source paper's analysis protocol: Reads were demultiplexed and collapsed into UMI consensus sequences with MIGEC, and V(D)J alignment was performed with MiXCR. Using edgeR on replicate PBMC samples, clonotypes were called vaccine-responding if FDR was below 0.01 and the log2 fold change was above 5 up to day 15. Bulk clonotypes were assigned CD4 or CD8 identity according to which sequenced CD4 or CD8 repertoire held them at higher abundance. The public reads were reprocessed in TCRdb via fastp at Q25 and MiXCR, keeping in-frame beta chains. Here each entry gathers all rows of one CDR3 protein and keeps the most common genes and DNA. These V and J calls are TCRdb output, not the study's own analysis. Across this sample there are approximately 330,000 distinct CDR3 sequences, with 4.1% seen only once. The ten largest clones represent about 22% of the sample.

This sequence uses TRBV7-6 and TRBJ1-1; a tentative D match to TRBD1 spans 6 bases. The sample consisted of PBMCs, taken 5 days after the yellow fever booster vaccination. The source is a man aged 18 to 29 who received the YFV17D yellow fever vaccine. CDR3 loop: CASSRRPGGGTEAFF. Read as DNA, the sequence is TGTGCCAGCAGCCGTCGACCCGGGGGCGGCACTGAAGCTTTCTTT.